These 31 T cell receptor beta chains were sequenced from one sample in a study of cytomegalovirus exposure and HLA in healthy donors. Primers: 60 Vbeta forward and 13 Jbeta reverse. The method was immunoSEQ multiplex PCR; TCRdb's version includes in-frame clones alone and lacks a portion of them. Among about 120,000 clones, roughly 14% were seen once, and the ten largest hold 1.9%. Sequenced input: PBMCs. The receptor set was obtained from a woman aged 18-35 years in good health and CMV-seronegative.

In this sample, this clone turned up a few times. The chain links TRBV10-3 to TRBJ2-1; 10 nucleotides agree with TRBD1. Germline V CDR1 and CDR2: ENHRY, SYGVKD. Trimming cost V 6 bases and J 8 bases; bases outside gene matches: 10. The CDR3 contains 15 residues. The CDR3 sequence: CAIRDSGTGAHEQFF. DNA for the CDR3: TGTGCCATCAGGGATTCGGGGACAGGGGCTCATGAGCAGTTCTTC.

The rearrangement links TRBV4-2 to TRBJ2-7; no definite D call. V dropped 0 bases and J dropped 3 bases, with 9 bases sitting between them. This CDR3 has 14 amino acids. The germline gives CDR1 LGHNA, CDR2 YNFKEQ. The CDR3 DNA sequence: TGTGCCAGCAGCCAAGAACTTAGCTTCTACGAGCAGTACTTC. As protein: CASSQELSFYEQYF.

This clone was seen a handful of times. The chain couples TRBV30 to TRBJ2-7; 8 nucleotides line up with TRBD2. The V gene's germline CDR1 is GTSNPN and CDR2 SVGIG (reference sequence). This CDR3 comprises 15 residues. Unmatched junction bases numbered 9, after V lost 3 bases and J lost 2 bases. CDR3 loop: CAWRFGGARAYEQYF. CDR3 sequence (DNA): TGTGCCTGGAGGTTCGGGGGGGCGAGAGCCTACGAGCAGTACTTC. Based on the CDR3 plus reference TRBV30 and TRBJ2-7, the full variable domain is SQTIHQWPATLVQPVGSPLSLECTVEGTSNPNLYWYRQAAGRGLQLLFYSVGIGQISSEVPQNLSASRPQDRQFILSSKKLLLSDSGFYLCAWRFGGARAYEQYFGPGTRLTVT.

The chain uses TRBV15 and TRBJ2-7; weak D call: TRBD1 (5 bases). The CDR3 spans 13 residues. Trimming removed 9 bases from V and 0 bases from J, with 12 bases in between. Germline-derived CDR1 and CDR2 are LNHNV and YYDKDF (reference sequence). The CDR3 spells CATGLHYSYEQYF. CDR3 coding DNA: TGTGCCACGGGGCTACACTACTCCTACGAGCAGTACTTC.

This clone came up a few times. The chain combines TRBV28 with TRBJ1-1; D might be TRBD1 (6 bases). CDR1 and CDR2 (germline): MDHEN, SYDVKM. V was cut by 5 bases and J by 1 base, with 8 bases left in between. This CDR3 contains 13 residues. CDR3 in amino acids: CASSPGQNTEAFF. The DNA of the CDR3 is TGTGCCAGCAGTCCGGGACAGAACACTGAAGCTTTCTTT.

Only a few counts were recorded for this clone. The CDR3 loop is CATQAGTGDQPQHF. As DNA, the CDR3 is TGTGCCACCCAAGCGGGGACAGGGGATCAGCCCCAGCATTTT. J is TRBJ1-5 and V is TRBV2; 10 bases are shared with TRBD1. After removal of 10 bases from V and 5 bases from J, the junction contained 8 bases not matched to a gene. The CDR3 loop spans 14 amino acids. Germline CDR1 is SNHLY and CDR2 is FYNNEI.

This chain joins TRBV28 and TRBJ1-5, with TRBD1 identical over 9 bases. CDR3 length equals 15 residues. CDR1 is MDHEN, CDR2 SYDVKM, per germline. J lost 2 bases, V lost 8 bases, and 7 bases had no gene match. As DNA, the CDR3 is TGTGCCAGCCTCACAAGGACAGGGGGCAATCAGCCCCAGCATTTT. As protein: CASLTRTGGNQPQHF.

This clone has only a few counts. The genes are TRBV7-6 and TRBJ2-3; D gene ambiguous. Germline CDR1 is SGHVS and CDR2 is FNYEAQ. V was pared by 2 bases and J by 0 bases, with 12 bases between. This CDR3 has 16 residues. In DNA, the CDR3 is TGTGCCAGCAGCTTACTAGGTTTATCTAGCACAGATACGCAGTATTTT. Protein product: CASSLLGLSSTDTQYF.

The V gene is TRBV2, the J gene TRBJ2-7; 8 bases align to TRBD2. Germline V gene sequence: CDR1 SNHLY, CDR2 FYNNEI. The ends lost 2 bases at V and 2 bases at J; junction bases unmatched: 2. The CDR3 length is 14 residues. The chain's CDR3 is CASSEKAGAYEQYF. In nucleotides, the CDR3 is TGTGCCAGCAGTGAAAAAGCGGGGGCCTACGAGCAGTACTTC.

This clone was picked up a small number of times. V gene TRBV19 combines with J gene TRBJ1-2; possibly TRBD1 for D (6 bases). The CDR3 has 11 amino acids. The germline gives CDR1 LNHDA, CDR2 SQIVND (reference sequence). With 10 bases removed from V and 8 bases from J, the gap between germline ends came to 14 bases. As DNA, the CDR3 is TGTGCCACAAAGACAGGATTGGGCTACACCTTC. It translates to CATKTGLGYTF.

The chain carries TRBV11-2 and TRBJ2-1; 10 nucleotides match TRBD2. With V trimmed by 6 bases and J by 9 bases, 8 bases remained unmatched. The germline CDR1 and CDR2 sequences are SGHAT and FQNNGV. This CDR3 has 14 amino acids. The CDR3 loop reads CASRVSGGLGEQFF. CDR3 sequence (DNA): TGTGCCAGCAGAGTTAGCGGGGGGCTCGGTGAGCAGTTCTTC.

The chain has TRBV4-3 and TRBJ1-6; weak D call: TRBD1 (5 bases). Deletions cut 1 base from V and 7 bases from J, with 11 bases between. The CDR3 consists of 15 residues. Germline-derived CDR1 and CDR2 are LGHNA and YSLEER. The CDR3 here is CASSQGFQGNSPLHF. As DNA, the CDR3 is TGCGCCAGCAGCCAAGGGTTTCAGGGAAATTCACCCCTCCACTTT.

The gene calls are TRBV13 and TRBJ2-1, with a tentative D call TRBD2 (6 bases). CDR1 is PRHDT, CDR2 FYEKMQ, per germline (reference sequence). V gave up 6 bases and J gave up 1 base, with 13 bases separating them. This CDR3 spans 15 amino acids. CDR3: CASSLRGTSYNEQFF. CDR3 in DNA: TGTGCCAGCAGTCTCCGAGGGACTTCCTACAATGAGCAGTTCTTC.

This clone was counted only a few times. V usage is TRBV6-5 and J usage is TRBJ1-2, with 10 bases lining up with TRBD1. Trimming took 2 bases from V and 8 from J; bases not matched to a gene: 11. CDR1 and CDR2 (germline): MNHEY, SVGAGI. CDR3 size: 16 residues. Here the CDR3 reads CASSYMDRTGGKGYTF. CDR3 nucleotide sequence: TGTGCCAGCAGTTACATGGACCGGACAGGGGGGAAAGGCTACACCTTC.

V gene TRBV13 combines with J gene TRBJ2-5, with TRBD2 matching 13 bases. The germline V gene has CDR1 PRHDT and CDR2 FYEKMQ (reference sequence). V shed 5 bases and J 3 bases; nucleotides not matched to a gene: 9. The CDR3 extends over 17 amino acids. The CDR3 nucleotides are TGTGCCAGCAGCCCCGGACTAGCGGGAGAAAAGGAAGAGACCCAGTACTTC. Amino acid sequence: CASSPGLAGEKEETQYF. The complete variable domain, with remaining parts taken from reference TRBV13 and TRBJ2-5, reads AAGVIQSPRHLIKEKRETATLKCYPIPRHDTVYWYQQGPGQDPQFLISFYEKMQSDKGSIPDRFSAQQFSDYHSELNMSSLELGDSALYFCASSPGLAGEKEETQYFGPGTRLLVL.

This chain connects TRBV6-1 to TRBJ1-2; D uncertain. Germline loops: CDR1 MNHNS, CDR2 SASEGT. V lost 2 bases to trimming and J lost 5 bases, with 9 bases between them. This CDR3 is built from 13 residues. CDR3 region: CASSESREYGYTF. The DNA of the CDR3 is TGTGCCAGCAGTGAATCTCGGGAATATGGCTACACCTTC.

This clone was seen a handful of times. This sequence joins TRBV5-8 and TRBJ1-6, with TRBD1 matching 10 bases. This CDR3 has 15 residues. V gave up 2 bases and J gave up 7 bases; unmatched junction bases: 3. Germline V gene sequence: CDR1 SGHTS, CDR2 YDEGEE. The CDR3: CASSLEDRGNSPLHF. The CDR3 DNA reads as TGTGCCAGCAGCTTAGAGGACAGGGGGAATTCACCCCTCCACTTT.

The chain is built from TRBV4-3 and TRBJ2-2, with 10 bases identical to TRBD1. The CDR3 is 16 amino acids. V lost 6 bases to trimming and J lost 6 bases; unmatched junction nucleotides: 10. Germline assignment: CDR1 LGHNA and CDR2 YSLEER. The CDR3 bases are TGCGCCAGCAGGCACCCCGGGACAGGGGTTTCCGGGGAGCTGTTTTTT. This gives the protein CASRHPGTGVSGELFF.

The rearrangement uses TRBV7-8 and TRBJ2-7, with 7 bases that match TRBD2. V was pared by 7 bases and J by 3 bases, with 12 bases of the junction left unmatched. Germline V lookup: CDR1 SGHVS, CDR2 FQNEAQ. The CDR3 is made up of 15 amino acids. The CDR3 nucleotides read TGTGCCAGCACACTGTTGGGGGAGGGAAGCTACGAGCAGTACTTC. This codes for CASTLLGEGSYEQYF.

CDR3 protein: CASSWDRSSYEQYF. As DNA, the CDR3 is TGTGCCAGCAGCTGGGACAGGAGCTCCTACGAGCAGTACTTC. The chain joins TRBV7-2 to TRBJ2-7; 8 bases match TRBD1. The CDR3 totals 14 residues. The ends lost 4 bases at V and 0 bases at J; junction bases unmatched: 2. CDR1 is SGHTA and CDR2 is FQGNSA in the germline V gene.

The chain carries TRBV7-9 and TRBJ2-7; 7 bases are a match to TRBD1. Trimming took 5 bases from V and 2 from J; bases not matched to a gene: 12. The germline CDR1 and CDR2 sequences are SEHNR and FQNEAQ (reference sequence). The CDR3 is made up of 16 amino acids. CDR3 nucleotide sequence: TGTGCCAGCAGCATGGGCCGGGACAGCATTCCCTACGAGCAGTACTTC. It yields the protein CASSMGRDSIPYEQYF.

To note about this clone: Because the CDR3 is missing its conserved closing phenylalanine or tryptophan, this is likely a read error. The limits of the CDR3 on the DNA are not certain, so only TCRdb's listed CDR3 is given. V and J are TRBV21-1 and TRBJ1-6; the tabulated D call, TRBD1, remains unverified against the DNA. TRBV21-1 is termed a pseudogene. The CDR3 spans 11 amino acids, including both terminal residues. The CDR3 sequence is CASSPIKGAGR.

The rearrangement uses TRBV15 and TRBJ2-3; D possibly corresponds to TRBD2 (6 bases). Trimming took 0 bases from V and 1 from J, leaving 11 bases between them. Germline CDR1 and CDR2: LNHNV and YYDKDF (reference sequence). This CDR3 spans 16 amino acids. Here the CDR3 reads CATSRDRTGGTDTQYF. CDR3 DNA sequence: TGTGCCACCAGCAGAGATCGAACGGGAGGCACAGATACGCAGTATTTT.

CDR3 sequence: CASTDIAGGALYEQYF. The CDR3, as DNA: TGTGCCAGCACTGACATAGCGGGAGGGGCCCTCTACGAGCAGTACTTC. The V and J genes are TRBV7-9 and TRBJ2-7; 11 bases are a match to TRBD2. The CDR3 contains 16 residues. CDR1 is SEHNR, CDR2 FQNEAQ, per germline (reference sequence). The J segment lost 3 bases and the V segment lost 7 bases, leaving 11 bases of the junction unmatched.

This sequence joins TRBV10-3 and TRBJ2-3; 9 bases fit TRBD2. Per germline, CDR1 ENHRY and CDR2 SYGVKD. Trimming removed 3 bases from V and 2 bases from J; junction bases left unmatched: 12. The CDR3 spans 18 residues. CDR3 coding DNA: TGTGCCATCAGTGAATCATTTGAAGTAGCGGGAGTCACAGATACGCAGTATTTT. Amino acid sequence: CAISESFEVAGVTDTQYF.

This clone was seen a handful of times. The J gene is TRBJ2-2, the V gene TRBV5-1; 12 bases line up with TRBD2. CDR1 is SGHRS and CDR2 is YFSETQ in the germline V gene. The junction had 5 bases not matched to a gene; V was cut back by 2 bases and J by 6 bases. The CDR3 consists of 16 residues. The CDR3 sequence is CASSFTSGGMPGELFF. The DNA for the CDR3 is TGCGCCAGCAGCTTCACTAGCGGGGGGATGCCCGGGGAGCTGTTTTTT.

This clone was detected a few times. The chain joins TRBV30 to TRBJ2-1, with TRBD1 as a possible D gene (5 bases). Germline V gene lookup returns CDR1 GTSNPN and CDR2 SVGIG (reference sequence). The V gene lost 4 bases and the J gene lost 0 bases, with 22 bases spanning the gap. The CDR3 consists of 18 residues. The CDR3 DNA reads TGTGCCTGGACCAAACCGGGCCCACAGGAATACTCCTACAATGAGCAGTTCTTC. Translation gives CAWTKPGPQEYSYNEQFF.

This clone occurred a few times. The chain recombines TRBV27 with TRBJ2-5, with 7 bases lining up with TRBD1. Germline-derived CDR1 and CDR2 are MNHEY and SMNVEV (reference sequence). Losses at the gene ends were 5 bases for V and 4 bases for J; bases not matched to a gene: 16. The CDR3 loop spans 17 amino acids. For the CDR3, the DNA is TGTGCCAGCAGTCCCTTCCTAGGACAGGTTCCCCGAGAGACCCAGTACTTC. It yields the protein CASSPFLGQVPRETQYF.

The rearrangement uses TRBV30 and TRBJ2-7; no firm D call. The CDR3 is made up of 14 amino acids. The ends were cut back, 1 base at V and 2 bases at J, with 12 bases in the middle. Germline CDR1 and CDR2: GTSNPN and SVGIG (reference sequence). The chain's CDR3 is CAWSGVQLTYEQYF. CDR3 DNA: TGTGCCTGGAGTGGCGTACAGCTAACCTACGAGCAGTACTTC.

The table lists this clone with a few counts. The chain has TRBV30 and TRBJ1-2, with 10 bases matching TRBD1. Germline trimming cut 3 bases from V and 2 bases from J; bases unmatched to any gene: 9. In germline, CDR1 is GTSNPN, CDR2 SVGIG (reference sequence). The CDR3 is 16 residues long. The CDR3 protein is CAWSRDRGLKNYGYTF. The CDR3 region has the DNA TGTGCCTGGAGCCGCGACAGGGGGCTAAAGAACTATGGCTACACCTTC. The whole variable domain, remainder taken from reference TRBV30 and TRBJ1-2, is SQTIHQWPATLVQPVGSPLSLECTVEGTSNPNLYWYRQAAGRGLQLLFYSVGIGQISSEVPQNLSASRPQDRQFILSSKKLLLSDSGFYLCAWSRDRGLKNYGYTFGSGTRLTVV.

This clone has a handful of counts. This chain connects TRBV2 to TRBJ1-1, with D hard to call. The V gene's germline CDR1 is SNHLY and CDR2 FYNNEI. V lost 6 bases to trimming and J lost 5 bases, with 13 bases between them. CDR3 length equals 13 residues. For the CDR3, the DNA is TGTGCCAGCAGCCCCCTCGTCGGGACTGAAGCTTTCTTT. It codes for CASSPLVGTEAFF.